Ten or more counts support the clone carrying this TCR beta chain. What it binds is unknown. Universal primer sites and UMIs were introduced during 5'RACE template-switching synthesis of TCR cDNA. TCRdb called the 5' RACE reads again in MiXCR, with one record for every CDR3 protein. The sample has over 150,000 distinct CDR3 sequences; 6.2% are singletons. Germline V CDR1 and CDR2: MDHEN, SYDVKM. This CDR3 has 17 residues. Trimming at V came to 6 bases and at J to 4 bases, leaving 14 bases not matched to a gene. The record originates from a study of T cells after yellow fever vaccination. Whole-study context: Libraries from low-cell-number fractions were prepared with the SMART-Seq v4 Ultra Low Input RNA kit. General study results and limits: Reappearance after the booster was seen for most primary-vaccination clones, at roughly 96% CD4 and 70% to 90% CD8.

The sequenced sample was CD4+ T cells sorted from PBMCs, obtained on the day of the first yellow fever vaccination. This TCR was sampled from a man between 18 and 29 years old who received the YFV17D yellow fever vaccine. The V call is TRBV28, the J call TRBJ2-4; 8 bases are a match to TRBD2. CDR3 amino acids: CASSPRGGLFAKNIQYF. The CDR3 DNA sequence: TGTGCCAGCAGCCCTCGGGGGGGTTTGTTTGCGAAAAACATTCAGTACTTC.